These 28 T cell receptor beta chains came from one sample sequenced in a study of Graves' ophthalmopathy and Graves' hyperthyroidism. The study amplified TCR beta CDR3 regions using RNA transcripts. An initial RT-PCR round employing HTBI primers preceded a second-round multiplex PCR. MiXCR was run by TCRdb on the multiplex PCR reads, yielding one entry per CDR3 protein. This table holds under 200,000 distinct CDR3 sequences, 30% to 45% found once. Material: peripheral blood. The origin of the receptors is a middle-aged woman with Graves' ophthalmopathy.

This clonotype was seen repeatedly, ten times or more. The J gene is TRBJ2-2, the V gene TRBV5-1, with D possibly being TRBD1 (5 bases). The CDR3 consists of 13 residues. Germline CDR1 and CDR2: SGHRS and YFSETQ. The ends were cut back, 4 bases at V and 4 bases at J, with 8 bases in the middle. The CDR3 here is CASSLDSTGELFF. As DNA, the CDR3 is TGCGCCAGCAGCCTAGACAGCACCGGGGAGCTGTTTTTT.

CDR3 nucleotides: TGTGCCAGCAGTTGGCGATTCGGGGGTGGTCAGCCCCAGCATTTT. The encoded protein is CASSWRFGGGQPQHF. V is TRBV28 and J is TRBJ1-5; possibly TRBD1 for D (5 bases). Germline V gene lookup returns CDR1 MDHEN and CDR2 SYDVKM. V was trimmed by 4 bases and J by 6 bases, leaving 16 bases between them. This CDR3 is built from 15 residues.

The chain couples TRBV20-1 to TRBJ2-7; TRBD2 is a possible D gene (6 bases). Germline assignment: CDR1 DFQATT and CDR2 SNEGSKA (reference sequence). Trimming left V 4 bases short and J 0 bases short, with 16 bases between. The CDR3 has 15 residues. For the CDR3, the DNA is TGCAGTGCTAAAGGGACTGCCCCTTACTCCTACGAGCAGTACTTC. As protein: CSAKGTAPYSYEQYF.

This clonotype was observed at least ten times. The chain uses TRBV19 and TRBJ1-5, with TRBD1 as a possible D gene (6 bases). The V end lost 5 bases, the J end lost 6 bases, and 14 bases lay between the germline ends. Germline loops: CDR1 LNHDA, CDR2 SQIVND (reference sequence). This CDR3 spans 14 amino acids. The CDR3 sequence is CASSFLGASQPQHF. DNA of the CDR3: TGTGCCAGTAGTTTCTTGGGGGCTTCTCAGCCCCAGCATTTT. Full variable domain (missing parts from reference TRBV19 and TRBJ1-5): DGGITQSPKYLFRKEGQNVTLSCEQNLNHDAMYWYRQDPGQGLRLIYYSQIVNDFQKGDIAEGYSVSREKKESFPLTVTSAQKNPTAFYLCASSFLGASQPQHFGDGTRLSIL.

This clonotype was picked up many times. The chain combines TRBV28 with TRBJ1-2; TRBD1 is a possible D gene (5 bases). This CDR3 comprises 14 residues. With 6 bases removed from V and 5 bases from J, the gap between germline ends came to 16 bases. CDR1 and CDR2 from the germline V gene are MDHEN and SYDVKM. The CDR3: CASRTPGRAYGYTF. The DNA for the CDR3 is TGTGCCAGCAGAACTCCGGGACGGGCGTATGGCTACACCTTC.

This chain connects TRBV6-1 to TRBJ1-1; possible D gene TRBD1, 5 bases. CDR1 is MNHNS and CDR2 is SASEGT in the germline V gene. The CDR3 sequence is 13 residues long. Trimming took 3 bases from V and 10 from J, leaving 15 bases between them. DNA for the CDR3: TGTGCCAGCAGTGAGCGGTCGGGACGAGCAGCTTTCTTT. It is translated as CASSERSGRAAFF.

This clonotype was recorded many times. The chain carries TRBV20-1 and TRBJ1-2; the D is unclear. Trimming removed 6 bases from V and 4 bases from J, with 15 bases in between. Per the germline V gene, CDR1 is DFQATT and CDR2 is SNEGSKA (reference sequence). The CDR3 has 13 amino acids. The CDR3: CSAAVGSAYGYTF. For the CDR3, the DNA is TGCAGTGCCGCAGTAGGCTCAGCCTATGGCTACACCTTC.

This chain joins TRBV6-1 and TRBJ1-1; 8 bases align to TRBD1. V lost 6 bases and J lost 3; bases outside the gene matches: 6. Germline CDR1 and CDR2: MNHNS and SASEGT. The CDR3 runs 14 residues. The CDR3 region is CASRLGQGYTEAFF. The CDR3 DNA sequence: TGTGCCAGCAGGCTCGGACAGGGCTACACTGAAGCTTTCTTT.

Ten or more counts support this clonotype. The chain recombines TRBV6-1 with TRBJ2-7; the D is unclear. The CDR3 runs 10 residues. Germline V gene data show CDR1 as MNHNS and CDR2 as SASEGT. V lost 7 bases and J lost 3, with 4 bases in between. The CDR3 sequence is CASNVYEQYF. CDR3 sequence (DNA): TGTGCCAGCAATGTCTACGAGCAGTACTTC.

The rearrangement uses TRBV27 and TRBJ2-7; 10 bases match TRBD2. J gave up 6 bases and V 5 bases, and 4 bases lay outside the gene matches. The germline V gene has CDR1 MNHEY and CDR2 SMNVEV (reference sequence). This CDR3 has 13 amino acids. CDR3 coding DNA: TGTGCCAGCAGTCTAGCGGGAGTTGCCGAGCAGTACTTC. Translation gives CASSLAGVAEQYF.

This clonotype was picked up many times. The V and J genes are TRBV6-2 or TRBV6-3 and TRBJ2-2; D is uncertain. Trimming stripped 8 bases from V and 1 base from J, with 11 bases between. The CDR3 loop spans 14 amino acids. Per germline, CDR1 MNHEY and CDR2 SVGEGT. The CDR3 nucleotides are TGTGCCAGCGGTTTGAAGGGGAACACCGGGGAGCTGTTTTTT. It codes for CASGLKGNTGELFF.

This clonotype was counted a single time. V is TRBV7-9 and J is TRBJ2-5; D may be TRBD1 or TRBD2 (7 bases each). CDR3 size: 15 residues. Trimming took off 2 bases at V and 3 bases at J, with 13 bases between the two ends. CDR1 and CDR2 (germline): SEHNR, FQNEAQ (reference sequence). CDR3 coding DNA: TGTGCCAGCAGCTTAATCAGGGGGGGTGAAGAGACCCAGTACTTC. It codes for CASSLIRGGEETQYF.

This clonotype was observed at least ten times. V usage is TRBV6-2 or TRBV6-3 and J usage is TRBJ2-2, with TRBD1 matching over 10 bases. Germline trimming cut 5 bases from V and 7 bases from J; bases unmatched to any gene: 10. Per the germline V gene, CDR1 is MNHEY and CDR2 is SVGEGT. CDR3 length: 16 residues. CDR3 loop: CASSPNRQGAGGELFF. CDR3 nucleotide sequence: TGTGCCAGCAGTCCGAACAGACAGGGGGCGGGCGGGGAGCTGTTTTTT.

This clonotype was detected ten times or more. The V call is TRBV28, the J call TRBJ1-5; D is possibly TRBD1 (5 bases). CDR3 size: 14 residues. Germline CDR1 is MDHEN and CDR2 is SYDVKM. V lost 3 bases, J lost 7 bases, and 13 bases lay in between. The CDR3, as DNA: TGTGCCAGCAGTTTTGGGGGATCCCCCCAGCCCCAGCATTTT. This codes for CASSFGGSPQPQHF.

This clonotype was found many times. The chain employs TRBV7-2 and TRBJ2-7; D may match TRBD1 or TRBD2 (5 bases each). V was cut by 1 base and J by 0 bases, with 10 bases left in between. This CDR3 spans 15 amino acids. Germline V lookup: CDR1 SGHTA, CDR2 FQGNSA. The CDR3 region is CASSLGGDLSYEQYF. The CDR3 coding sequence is TGTGCCAGCAGCTTAGGAGGGGATCTCTCCTACGAGCAGTACTTC.

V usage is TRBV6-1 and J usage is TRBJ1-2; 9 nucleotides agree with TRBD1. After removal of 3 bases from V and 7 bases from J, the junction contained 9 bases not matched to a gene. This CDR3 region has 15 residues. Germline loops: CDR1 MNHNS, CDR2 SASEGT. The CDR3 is CASSDRDRAVSGYTF. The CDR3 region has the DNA TGTGCCAGCAGTGACCGGGACAGGGCTGTCTCTGGCTACACCTTC.

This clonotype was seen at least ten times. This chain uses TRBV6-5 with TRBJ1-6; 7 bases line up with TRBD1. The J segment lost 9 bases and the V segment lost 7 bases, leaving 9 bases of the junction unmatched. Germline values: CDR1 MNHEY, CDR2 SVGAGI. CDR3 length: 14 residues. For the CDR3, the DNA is TGTGCCAGCACCCCAGGGGGAGATGGTTCACCCCTCCACTTT. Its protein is CASTPGGDGSPLHF.

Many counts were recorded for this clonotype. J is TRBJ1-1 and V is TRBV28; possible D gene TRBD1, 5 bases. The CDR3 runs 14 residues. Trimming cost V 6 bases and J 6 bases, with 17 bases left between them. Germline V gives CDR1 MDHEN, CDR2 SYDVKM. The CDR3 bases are TGTGCCAGCAGCCTCATCAGGGCCTTGGCTGAAGCTTTCTTT. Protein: CASSLIRALAEAFF.

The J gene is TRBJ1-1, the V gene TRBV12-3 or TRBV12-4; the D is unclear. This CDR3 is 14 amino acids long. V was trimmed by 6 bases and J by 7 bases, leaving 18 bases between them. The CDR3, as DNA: TGTGCCAGCAGCGTGACCGGACGAGAGGGTGAAGCTTTCTTT. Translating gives CASSVTGREGEAFF.

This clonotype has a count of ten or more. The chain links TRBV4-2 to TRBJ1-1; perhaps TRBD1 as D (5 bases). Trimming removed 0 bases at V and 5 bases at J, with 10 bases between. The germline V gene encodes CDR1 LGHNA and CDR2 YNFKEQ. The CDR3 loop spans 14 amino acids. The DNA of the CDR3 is TGTGCCAGCAGCCAAGATGGGGGTGGGACTGAAGCTTTCTTT. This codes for CASSQDGGGTEAFF.

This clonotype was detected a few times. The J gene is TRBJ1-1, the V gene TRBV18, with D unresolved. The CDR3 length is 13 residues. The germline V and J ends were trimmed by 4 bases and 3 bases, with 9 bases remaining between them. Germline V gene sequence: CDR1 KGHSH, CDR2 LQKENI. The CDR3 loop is CASSLHRDTEAFF. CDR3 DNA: TGTGCCAGCTCACTCCATCGGGACACTGAAGCTTTCTTT.

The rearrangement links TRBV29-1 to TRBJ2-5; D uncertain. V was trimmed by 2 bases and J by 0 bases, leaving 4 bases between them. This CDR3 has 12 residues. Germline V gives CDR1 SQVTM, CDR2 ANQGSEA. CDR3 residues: CSVEKDQETQYF. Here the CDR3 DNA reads TGCAGCGTTGAAAAAGACCAAGAGACCCAGTACTTC.

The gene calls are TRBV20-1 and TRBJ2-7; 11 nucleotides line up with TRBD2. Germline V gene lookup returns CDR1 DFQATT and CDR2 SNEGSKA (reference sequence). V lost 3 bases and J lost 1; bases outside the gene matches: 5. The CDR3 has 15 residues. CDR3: CSASSGLAASYEQYF. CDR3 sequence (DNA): TGCAGTGCTAGTTCGGGACTAGCGGCGTCCTACGAGCAGTACTTC.

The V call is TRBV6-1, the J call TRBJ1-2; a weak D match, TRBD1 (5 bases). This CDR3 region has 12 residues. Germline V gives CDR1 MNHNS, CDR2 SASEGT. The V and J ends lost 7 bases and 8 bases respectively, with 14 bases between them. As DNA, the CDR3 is TGTGCCAGCACCGACGTCGGGACCGGCTACACCTTC. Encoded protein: CASTDVGTGYTF.

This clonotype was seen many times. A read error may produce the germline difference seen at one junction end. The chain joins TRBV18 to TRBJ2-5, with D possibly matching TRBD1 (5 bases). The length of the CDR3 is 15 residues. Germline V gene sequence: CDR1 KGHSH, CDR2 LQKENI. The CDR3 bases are TGTGCCAGCTCACTCAAAACAGGTGCCCAAGGGACCCAGTACTTC. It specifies CASSLKTGAQGTQYF.

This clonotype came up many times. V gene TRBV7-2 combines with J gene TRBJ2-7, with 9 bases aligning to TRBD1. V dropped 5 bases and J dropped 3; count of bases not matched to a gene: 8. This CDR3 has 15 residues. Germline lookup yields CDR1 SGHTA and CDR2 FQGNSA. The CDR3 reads CASSPFGGQGYEQYF. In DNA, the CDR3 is TGTGCCAGCAGCCCCTTCGGGGGACAGGGCTACGAGCAGTACTTC.

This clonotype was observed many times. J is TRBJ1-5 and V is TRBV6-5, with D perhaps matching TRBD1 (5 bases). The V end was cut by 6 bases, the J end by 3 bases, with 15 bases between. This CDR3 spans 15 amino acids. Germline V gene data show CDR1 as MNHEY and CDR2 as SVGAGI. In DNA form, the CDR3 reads TGTGCCAGCAGACCCCGGCAGGGCTTCAATCAGCCCCAGCATTTT. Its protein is CASRPRQGFNQPQHF.

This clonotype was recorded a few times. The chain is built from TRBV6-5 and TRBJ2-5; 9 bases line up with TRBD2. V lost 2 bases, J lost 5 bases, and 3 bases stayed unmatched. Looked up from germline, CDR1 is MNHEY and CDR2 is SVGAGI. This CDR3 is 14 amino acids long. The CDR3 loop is CASSYGTSWETQYF. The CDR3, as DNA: TGTGCCAGCAGTTACGGGACTAGCTGGGAGACCCAGTACTTC.